The 15 T cell receptor beta chains given below trace back to one sample, sequenced in a study of regulatory T cells in long-lasting Graves disease. The time point denotes: persistent/refractory GD, antithyroid drugs over 5 years with positive TRAb. PBMC RNA served as the TCR library source. Combining iRepertoire HTBI primers with Arm-PCR of CDR3 regions, the authors built TCR beta libraries. In TCRdb, the multiplex PCR reads were re-called with MiXCR into one record per CDR3 protein. The sample yields about 470,000 distinct CDR3 sequences, about 20% seen once. This specimen consisted of peripheral blood mononuclear cells (PBMCs), obtained when the disease was refractory, from a patient treated with antithyroid drugs. The receptor set was obtained from a female donor with Graves disease.

This clonotype was counted at least ten times. The chain is built from TRBV2 and TRBJ1-4; possibly TRBD1 for D (6 bases). In germline, CDR1 is SNHLY, CDR2 FYNNEI. The ends were cut back, 5 bases at V and 3 bases at J, with 13 bases in the middle. The CDR3 spans 15 residues. CDR3 in amino acids: CASSPGGLANEKLFF. The CDR3, as DNA: TGTGCCAGCAGTCCCGGGGGGCTTGCTAATGAAAAACTGTTTTTT. The variable domain in full, completed from reference TRBV2 and TRBJ1-4, reads EPEVTQTPSHQVTQMGQEVILRCVPISNHLYFYWYRQILGQKVEFLVSFYNNEISEKSEIFDDQFSVERPDGSNFTLKIRSTKLEDSAMYFCASSPGGLANEKLFFGSGTQLSVL.

This chain connects TRBV13 to TRBJ2-3; a possible D gene is TRBD2 (6 bases). This CDR3 contains 14 residues. Germline lookup yields CDR1 PRHDT and CDR2 FYEKMQ (reference sequence). V shed 3 bases and J shed 1 base, with 8 bases lying between them. The CDR3 protein is CASSFAGRTDTQYF. CDR3 coding DNA: TGTGCCAGCAGCTTTGCGGGACGCACAGATACGCAGTATTTT. Looking up the rest from reference TRBV13 and TRBJ2-3 gives the full variable domain: AAGVIQSPRHLIKEKRETATLKCYPIPRHDTVYWYQQGPGQDPQFLISFYEKMQSDKGSIPDRFSAQQFSDYHSELNMSSLELGDSALYFCASSFAGRTDTQYFGPGTRLTVL.

V is TRBV7-9 and J is TRBJ2-1; the match to TRBD2 covers 15 bases. The V gene end was trimmed by 1 base and the J gene end by 9 bases; junction bases not matched to a gene: 4. CDR3 length: 16 residues. Germline V gene sequence: CDR1 SEHNR, CDR2 FQNEAQ (reference sequence). CDR3: CASSLGTSGRVREQFF. The CDR3 nucleotides read TGTGCCAGCAGCTTAGGGACTAGCGGGAGGGTTCGTGAGCAGTTCTTC. The entire variable domain, with the rest obtained from reference TRBV7-9 and TRBJ2-1, is as follows: DTGVSQNPRHKITKRGQNVTFRCDPISEHNRLYWYRQTLGQGPEFLTYFQNEAQLEKSRLLSDRFSAERPKGSFSTLEIQRTEQGDSAMYLCASSLGTSGRVREQFFGPGTRLTVL.

This chain connects TRBV30 to TRBJ1-1, with a weak D call TRBD1 (5 bases). Trimming shortened V by 2 bases and J by 4 bases, and 17 bases separated the two germline ends. The V gene's germline CDR1 is GTSNPN and CDR2 SVGIG (reference sequence). The CDR3 has 15 amino acids. The CDR3 nucleotides are TGTGCCTGGAGTTTTCTCACTGCGGGGCTCACTGAAGCTTTCTTT. Protein product: CAWSFLTAGLTEAFF.

This clonotype showed up just a few times. V is TRBV6-1 and J is TRBJ1-5; TRBD1 is a possible D gene (6 bases). CDR1 is MNHNS and CDR2 is SASEGT in the germline V gene. The CDR3 extends over 14 amino acids. V was cut by 6 bases and J by 2 bases, with 11 bases left in between. CDR3 region: CASRQGRGNQPQHF. CDR3 DNA: TGTGCCAGCAGGCAGGGGAGGGGCAATCAGCCCCAGCATTTT.

The chain employs TRBV30 and TRBJ1-1; D uncertain. The V end lost 5 bases, the J end lost 7 bases, and 14 bases lay between the germline ends. Germline values: CDR1 GTSNPN, CDR2 SVGIG (reference sequence). The length of the CDR3 is 12 residues. CDR3 region: CAWGRLVDEAFF. Here the CDR3 DNA reads TGTGCCTGGGGTCGGCTTGTCGATGAAGCTTTCTTT.

This clonotype was found many times. V and J are TRBV2 and TRBJ1-6, with 7 bases fitting TRBD1. V lost 8 bases and J lost 3; bases outside the gene matches: 10. Per germline, CDR1 SNHLY and CDR2 FYNNEI. CDR3 length equals 16 residues. CDR3 in amino acids: CASGGTALVYNSPLHF. Here the CDR3 DNA reads TGTGCCAGCGGTGGGACAGCCCTTGTCTATAATTCACCCCTCCACTTT.

In its sample, this clonotype was seen many times. The CDR3 region has the DNA TGTGCCAGCAGGCGGTGGGACAACGACGGGACCCAGTACTTC. Translating gives CASRRWDNDGTQYF. The chain carries TRBV27 and TRBJ2-5, with D perhaps matching TRBD1 (6 bases). V was cut by 6 bases and J by 7 bases, with 18 bases left in between. From germline, CDR1 is MNHEY and CDR2 SMNVEV (reference sequence). The CDR3 is 14 residues long.

This clonotype turned up a few times. The chain employs TRBV14 and TRBJ2-2; D unclear. Trimming removed 2 bases at V and 3 bases at J, with 4 bases between. The CDR3 is made up of 13 amino acids. Per the germline V gene, CDR1 is SGHDN and CDR2 is FVKESK. CDR3 bases: TGTGCCAGCAGCCAAAGCGACACCGGGGAGCTGTTTTTT. It codes for CASSQSDTGELFF.

The rearrangement links TRBV27 to TRBJ2-7; 11 positions agree with TRBD2. Germline CDR1 MNHEY, CDR2 SMNVEV (reference sequence). The CDR3 runs 14 residues. V lost 10 bases to trimming and J lost 6 bases; unmatched junction nucleotides: 11. The CDR3 reads CANKLAGDLPEQYF. The DNA of the CDR3 is TGTGCCAACAAACTAGCGGGGGATCTCCCCGAGCAGTACTTC.

This clonotype came up a few times. The chain carries TRBV7-2 and TRBJ2-4, with D possibly being TRBD1 (5 bases). Per the germline V gene, CDR1 is SGHTA and CDR2 is FQGNSA. V was trimmed by 4 bases and J by 0 bases, leaving 10 bases between them. This CDR3 contains 15 residues. CDR3 in amino acids: CASSWGLLAKNIQYF. In DNA form, the CDR3 reads TGTGCCAGCAGCTGGGGCCTATTAGCCAAAAACATTCAGTACTTC.

The V gene is TRBV27, the J gene TRBJ2-3; D tentatively fits TRBD1 or TRBD2 (5 bases each). V dropped 6 bases and J dropped 3 bases, with 10 bases sitting between them. Germline values: CDR1 MNHEY, CDR2 SMNVEV (reference sequence). There are 13 residues in the CDR3. CDR3 amino acids: CASSPWGTDTQYF. CDR3 DNA: TGTGCCAGCAGCCCATGGGGGACAGATACGCAGTATTTT.

This clonotype was detected ten times or more. The chain couples TRBV28 to TRBJ2-7, with TRBD2 identical over 7 bases. The CDR3 has 15 amino acids. Germline trimming cut 3 bases from V and 0 bases from J; bases unmatched to any gene: 5. The germline CDR1 and CDR2 sequences are MDHEN and SYDVKM. The CDR3 nucleotides read TGTGCCAGCAGTTTTTCTGGACTAGTCTCCTACGAGCAGTACTTC. It yields the protein CASSFSGLVSYEQYF.

This clonotype has ten or more counts. CDR3 residues: CASSYWGIYEAFF. The CDR3 bases are TGTGCCAGCAGTTACTGGGGGATATATGAAGCTTTCTTT. The rearrangement uses TRBV6-2 or TRBV6-3 and TRBJ1-1; D may be TRBD1 (5 bases). V gave up 1 base and J gave up 7 bases, with 10 bases separating them. Per germline, CDR1 MNHEY and CDR2 SVGEGT. CDR3 length: 13 amino acids.

This clonotype was seen many times. This chain connects TRBV19 to TRBJ1-5; D is undetermined. Germline-derived CDR1 and CDR2 are LNHDA and SQIVND (reference sequence). This CDR3 is built from 16 residues. Trimming cost V 6 bases and J 6 bases, with 21 bases left between them. The CDR3 nucleotides read TGTGCCAGTAGCGCGTATAGGACCCCGGCGGCTCAGCCCCAGCATTTT. Its translation is CASSAYRTPAAQPQHF.